What follows describes a single T cell receptor beta chain. The CDR3 spans 16 residues. Trimming took 4 bases from V and 8 from J, leaving 21 bases between them. Germline V gives CDR1 LGHDT, CDR2 YNNKEL (reference sequence). The sample belongs to a study of T-cell reconstitution after alpha-beta-depleted transplantation in children. Molecular barcoding with unique molecular identifiers was used for the TCRbeta library. MiXCR, applied by TCRdb to the PCR reads, yields one record per CDR3 protein. The sample has about 540,000 distinct CDR3 sequences; about 17% are singletons. The clonotype comes from a human donor who donated a stem cell graft to a child with acute lymphoblastic leukemia. The genes are TRBV3-1 and TRBJ2-1; perhaps D is TRBD1 or TRBD2 (5 bases each). Sequencing used PBMCs from the stem cell graft donor, obtained from the stem cell graft. CDR3 residues: CASSPLDTSGFDEQFF. The CDR3 region has the DNA TGTGCCAGCAGCCCCTTGGACACCTCGGGGTTCGATGAGCAGTTCTTC.